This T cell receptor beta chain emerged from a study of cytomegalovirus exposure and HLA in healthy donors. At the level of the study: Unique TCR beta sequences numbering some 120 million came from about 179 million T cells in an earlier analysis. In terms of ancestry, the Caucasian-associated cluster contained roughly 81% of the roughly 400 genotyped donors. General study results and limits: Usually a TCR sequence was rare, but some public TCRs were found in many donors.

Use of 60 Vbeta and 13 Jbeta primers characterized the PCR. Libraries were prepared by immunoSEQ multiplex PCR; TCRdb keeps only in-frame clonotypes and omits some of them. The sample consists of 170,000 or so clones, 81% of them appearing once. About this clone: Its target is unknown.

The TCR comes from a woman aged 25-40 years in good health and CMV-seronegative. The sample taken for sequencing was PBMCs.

The CDR3 is CASSHRVREAPSSNQPQHF. DNA of the CDR3: TGCGCCAGCAGCCATAGGGTCCGGGAGGCCCCCTCAAGCAATCAGCCCCAGCATTTT. The J gene is TRBJ1-5, the V gene TRBV4-1, with D unresolved. With 3 bases removed from V and 1 base from J, the gap between germline ends came to 22 bases. Looked up from germline, CDR1 is MGHRA and CDR2 is YSYEKL. The CDR3 consists of 19 residues.